This TCR beta chain is from a study of siplizumab effects on memory and regulatory T cells. By share, this clone counts as medium-sized. The antigen is unknown. The trim removed 4 bases at V and 0 bases at J, leaving 7 bases unmatched. From germline, CDR1 is SGHDT and CDR2 YYEEEE. The CDR3 runs to 16 residues. Profiling relied on immunoSEQ multiplex PCR, and the TCRdb table lists in-frame clones only, not all of them. Of about 9,900 clones in the sample, around 40% were seen once. Coculturing was carried out on the mixed lymphocyte reaction cells. It lasted under seven days and was done at 37°C. The V gene is TRBV5-6, the J gene TRBJ2-5, with TRBD1 matching 9 bases. This receptor was obtained from a human donor in good health; the cells came from an allogeneic mixed lymphocyte reaction. Sequenced input: CFSE-low (dividing) CD4+ T cells sorted from an allogeneic mixed lymphocyte reaction. CDR3 amino acids: CASSGGGTGYQETQYF. The CDR3 nucleotides read TGTGCCAGCAGCGGAGGGGGGACAGGGTACCAAGAGACCCAGTACTTC.